Shown below are 4 T cell receptor beta chains from a single sample sequenced in a study of blood T cell repertoires in COVID-19 (dated by TCRdb to the early 2020s). The library was generated by the immunoSEQ multiplex PCR assay. As stored in TCRdb, this immuneACCESS dataset retains in-frame rearrangements with V and J assigned. A fraction of the clones does not appear; measured against another copy, unresolved V genes explain less than half of the discrepancy, and the remainder lacks a known reason. The sample data list approximately 230,000 clones, and roughly 90% of these were observed just once. In total, the top ten clones hold 2.2% of the sample. The sequenced material came from peripheral blood. Receptors were obtained from a man between 25 and 39 years old who had recovered from COVID-19.

The CDR3 DNA is TGTGCCAGCAGCCAAGGGTCACAGGGAAAATACGAGCAGTACTTC. Its protein product is CASSQGSQGKYEQYF. The chain couples TRBV3-1 (or the pseudogene TRBV3-2) to TRBJ2-7; a weak D match, TRBD1 (6 bases). The CDR3 spans 15 residues. Germline CDR1 is LGHDT and CDR2 is YNNKEL (reference sequence). The germline V and J ends were trimmed by 1 base and 4 bases, with 14 bases remaining between them.

The chain has TRBV11-2 and TRBJ2-2; 7 bases line up with TRBD1. The CDR3 is 16 residues long. In germline, CDR1 is SGHAT, CDR2 FQNNGV. Losses at the gene ends were 6 bases for V and 1 base for J; bases not matched to a gene: 8. CDR3: CASSRWNRGNTGELFF. CDR3 coding DNA: TGTGCCAGCAGTAGATGGAACAGGGGGAACACCGGGGAGCTGTTTTTT.

The genes are TRBV7-2 and TRBJ1-4, with D hard to call. The CDR3 extends over 11 amino acids. CDR1 SGHTA and CDR2 FQGNSA come from the germline V gene. V shed 3 bases and J shed 7 bases, with 3 bases lying between them. The CDR3 DNA reads as TGTGCCAGCAGCTTGAGTGAAAAACTGTTTTTT. This gives the protein CASSLSEKLFF.

The J gene is TRBJ1-6, the V gene TRBV19; D may be TRBD1 (5 bases). Germline CDR1 LNHDA, CDR2 SQIVND (reference sequence). Trimming took 1 base from V and 9 from J, leaving 10 bases between them. The CDR3 has 14 amino acids. Here the CDR3 reads CASSIGTSGSPLHF. The CDR3, as DNA: TGTGCCAGTAGTATAGGGACATCCGGTTCACCCCTCCACTTT.